Following are 22 T cell receptor beta chains from one sample sequenced in a study of a mutant IDH1 vaccine in newly diagnosed glioma. Time point indicated: week 35, safety follow-up. Mutant IDH1 20-mer peptide, at 300 ug, made up each vaccine dose, with topical imiquimod. Their antigens are not known. The method was immunoSEQ multiplex PCR; TCRdb's version includes in-frame clones alone and lacks a portion of them. The sample carries about 48,000 clones, 65% to 85% recorded once. Sequenced here: PBMCs, sampled from a glioma patient whose treatment included an IDH1 peptide vaccine. The receptors shown here come from a man aged 40-50 years with glioma.

The chain couples TRBV19 to TRBJ1-1, with D possibly TRBD1 on 5 matching bases. This CDR3 is built from 16 residues. V lost 0 bases, J lost 3 bases, and 14 bases lay in between. Germline CDR1 is LNHDA and CDR2 is SQIVND (reference sequence). CDR3 loop: CASSIDPDIPYTEAFF. As DNA, the CDR3 is TGTGCCAGTAGTATAGACCCGGACATCCCCTACACTGAAGCTTTCTTT.

This clone was seen just once. The chain joins TRBV5-1 to TRBJ1-1, with no clear D. This CDR3 is 15 amino acids long. Germline V lookup: CDR1 SGHRS, CDR2 YFSETQ. V lost 1 base to trimming and J lost 3 bases, with 13 bases between them. The CDR3 DNA reads as TGCGCCAGCAGCTTGTTAGGGCGAAGGGACACTGAAGCTTTCTTT. Protein product: CASSLLGRRDTEAFF.

The CDR3, as DNA: TGCGCCAGCAGCCAAGAGGGTTTGGGGCAGTACTTC. This encodes CASSQEGLGQYF. The V and J genes are TRBV4-1 and TRBJ2-7; D not resolved. This CDR3 contains 12 residues. The germline V gene has CDR1 MGHRA and CDR2 YSYEKL. Trimming shortened V by 0 bases and J by 9 bases, and 9 bases separated the two germline ends.

The chain uses TRBV2 and TRBJ2-7; TRBD1 matches at 8 bases. Germline V CDR1 and CDR2: SNHLY, FYNNEI. J lost 5 bases, V lost 2 bases, and 2 bases had no gene match. The CDR3 contains 13 residues. This CDR3 reads CASSEMGQDEQYF. CDR3 nucleotides: TGTGCCAGCAGTGAAATGGGACAGGACGAGCAGTACTTC.

This clone was seen more than once but under ten times. The chain recombines TRBV29-1 with TRBJ1-2, with D uncertain. Germline CDR1 SQVTM, CDR2 ANQGSEA. The CDR3 consists of 11 residues. With 5 bases removed from V and 2 bases from J, the gap between germline ends came to 6 bases. CDR3: CSVLENYGYTF. As DNA, the CDR3 is TGCAGCGTTCTGGAAAACTATGGCTACACCTTC. Full variable domain (missing parts from reference TRBV29-1 and TRBJ1-2): SAVISQKPSRDICQRGTSLTIQCQVDSQVTMMFWYRQQPGQSLTLIATANQGSEATYESGFVIDKFPISRPNLTFSTLTVSNMSPEDSSIYLCSVLENYGYTFGSGTRLTVV.

The V and J genes are TRBV6-6 and TRBJ2-5; 12 bases match TRBD2. The CDR3 runs to 16 residues. Germline V CDR1 and CDR2: MNHNY, SVGAGI (reference sequence). V gave up 5 bases and J gave up 4 bases; unmatched junction bases: 8. CDR3 region: CASSTRTSGAGETQYF. The CDR3 nucleotides are TGTGCCAGCAGTACCCGGACTAGCGGGGCCGGAGAGACCCAGTACTTC.

This sequence joins TRBV6-1 and TRBJ1-4, with 10 bases identical to TRBD1. The V and J ends lost 4 bases and 5 bases, in that order; junction bases with no gene match: 4. The length of the CDR3 is 15 residues. Germline-derived CDR1 and CDR2 are MNHNS and SASEGT. This CDR3 is CASSVGTGVNEKLFF. Here the CDR3 DNA reads TGTGCCAGCAGTGTTGGGACAGGGGTAAATGAAAAACTGTTTTTT.

The rearrangement uses TRBV6-8 and TRBJ2-5, with a possible D match to TRBD1 (6 bases). From germline, CDR1 is MNHGY and CDR2 SAAAGT. The CDR3 sequence is 15 residues long. V gave up 8 bases and J gave up 5 bases, with 21 bases separating them. This CDR3 reads CASRYQGPEWETQYF. The CDR3 DNA follows: TGTGCCAGCCGATATCAGGGGCCGGAGTGGGAGACCCAGTACTTC.

In this sample, this clone turned up a few times. The rearrangement uses TRBV6-1 and TRBJ1-1; perhaps TRBD1 as D (5 bases). The length of the CDR3 is 12 residues. V dropped 5 bases and J dropped 8 bases, with 12 bases sitting between them. From germline, CDR1 is MNHNS and CDR2 SASEGT. The CDR3 is CASSLERGEAFF. CDR3 nucleotide sequence: TGTGCCAGCAGTTTAGAGCGGGGGGAAGCTTTCTTT.

This clone was recorded a few times. Other DNA sequences in this sample translate to the same CDR3. This chain connects TRBV30 to TRBJ2-5; tentative D call: TRBD1 (6 bases). The CDR3 is 12 amino acids. CDR1 GTSNPN and CDR2 SVGIG come from the germline V gene (reference sequence). Trimming shortened V by 0 bases and J by 5 bases, and 7 bases separated the two germline ends. The DNA for the CDR3 is TGTGCCTGGAGTGTACAGGGTGAGACCCAGTACTTC. Translation gives CAWSVQGETQYF.

The chain is built from TRBV2 and TRBJ2-1; 8 bases map to TRBD2. CDR1 and CDR2 (germline): SNHLY, FYNNEI. CDR3 length equals 13 residues. The J segment lost 8 bases and the V segment lost 7 bases, leaving 7 bases of the junction unmatched. Here the CDR3 reads CASTGTRLYEQFF. In DNA form, the CDR3 reads TGTGCCAGCACCGGGACTAGATTATATGAGCAGTTCTTC.

V usage is TRBV6-5 and J usage is TRBJ1-2, with a weak D call TRBD1 (5 bases). Germline V gene data show CDR1 as MNHEY and CDR2 as SVGAGI. This CDR3 is 16 amino acids long. V was pared by 3 bases and J by 10 bases, with 24 bases between. The DNA for the CDR3 is TGTGCCAGCAGTTATACAGGACTCGGCAGGGTTAGTGTCTACACCTTC. This gives the protein CASSYTGLGRVSVYTF.

The chain carries TRBV5-1 and TRBJ2-5, with TRBD2 identical over 13 bases. This CDR3 spans 15 amino acids. Germline V lookup: CDR1 SGHRS, CDR2 YFSETQ. The V segment lost 4 bases and the J segment 2 bases; nucleotides outside the gene matches: 2. The chain's CDR3 is CASSTGLAGQETQYF. The CDR3 DNA reads as TGCGCCAGCAGCACGGGACTAGCGGGGCAAGAGACCCAGTACTTC.

The chain is built from TRBV18 and TRBJ2-6, with D perhaps given as TRBD1 or TRBD2 (6 bases each). CDR3 length: 18 residues. Germline lookup yields CDR1 KGHSH and CDR2 LQKENI. The V end lost 1 base, the J end lost 0 bases, and 13 bases lay between the germline ends. The CDR3 sequence is CASSPRSGASSGANVLTF. In DNA, the CDR3 is TGTGCCAGCTCACCACGTTCGGGGGCCTCCTCTGGGGCCAACGTCCTGACTTTC. Full variable domain (remainder filled in from reference TRBV18 and TRBJ2-6): NAGVMQNPRHLVRRRGQEARLRCSPMKGHSHVYWYRQLPEEGLKFMVYLQKENIIDESGMPKERFSAEFPKEGPSILRIQQVVRGDSAAYFCASSPRSGASSGANVLTFGAGSRLTVL.

This clone was counted only a few times. The chain joins TRBV12-5 to TRBJ1-1; unclear D gene. Per the germline V gene, CDR1 is LGHNT and CDR2 is FRNRAP. CDR3 length: 12 amino acids. V lost 8 bases and J lost 0, with 7 bases in between. The CDR3, as DNA: TGTGCTAGTTCGGTTATGAACACTGAAGCTTTCTTT. Protein: CASSVMNTEAFF. Based on the CDR3 plus reference TRBV12-5 and TRBJ1-1, the full variable domain is DARVTQTPRHKVTEMGQEVTMRCQPILGHNTVFWYRQTMMQGLELLAYFRNRAPLDDSGMPKDRFSAEMPDATLATLKIQPSEPRDSAVYFCASSVMNTEAFFGQGTRLTVV.

In DNA, the CDR3 is TGTGCCAGCAGCTCATCAAGTCGACGGGGGGGGAATGAAAAACTGTTTTTT. Amino acids: CASSSSSRRGGNEKLFF. The V gene is TRBV13, the J gene TRBJ1-4; D is possibly TRBD1 (5 bases). Trimming removed 4 bases at V and 5 bases at J, with 20 bases between. Looked up from germline, CDR1 is PRHDT and CDR2 is FYEKMQ (reference sequence). The CDR3 consists of 17 residues. Filled out from reference TRBV13 and TRBJ1-4, the complete variable domain reads AAGVIQSPRHLIKEKRETATLKCYPIPRHDTVYWYQQGPGQDPQFLISFYEKMQSDKGSIPDRFSAQQFSDYHSELNMSSLELGDSALYFCASSSSSRRGGNEKLFFGSGTQLSVL.

The V gene is TRBV30, the J gene TRBJ1-2, with a possible D match to TRBD1 (6 bases). The length of the CDR3 is 14 residues. The germline V and J ends were trimmed by 2 bases and 2 bases, with 12 bases remaining between them. CDR1 and CDR2 from the germline V gene are GTSNPN and SVGIG (reference sequence). The CDR3 DNA sequence: TGTGCCTGGAGTAGCAGGAGGGGGAACTATGGCTACACCTTC. It specifies CAWSSRRGNYGYTF.

The rearrangement uses TRBV6-4 and TRBJ2-3, with D perhaps TRBD1 or TRBD2 (5 bases each). This CDR3 is built from 13 residues. Per the germline V gene, CDR1 is MRHNA and CDR2 is SNTAGT. With 6 bases removed from V and 6 bases from J, the gap between germline ends came to 13 bases. CDR3 DNA sequence: TGTGCCAGCAGCCGAGACAGAGGGGATACGCAGTATTTT. Its translation is CASSRDRGDTQYF.

This chain joins TRBV4-1 and TRBJ2-7; 9 bases map to TRBD1. CDR3 length: 15 residues. Germline CDR1 and CDR2: MGHRA and YSYEKL. After removal of 4 bases from V and 5 bases from J, the junction contained 9 bases not matched to a gene. Here the CDR3 reads CASSRGTGSYDEQYF. The DNA for the CDR3 is TGCGCCAGCAGCCGAGGGACAGGGAGCTATGACGAGCAGTACTTC.

The chain links TRBV5-6 to TRBJ2-3, with D tentatively TRBD1 (8 bases). The length of the CDR3 is 17 residues. Between the trimmed V and J ends, which lost 0 bases and 4 bases, there was a span of 18 bases. Germline V gene lookup returns CDR1 SGHDT and CDR2 YYEEEE. The CDR3 nucleotides read TGTGCCAGCAGCTTGGCAGGACAGGGAGGGGGCTCAGATACGCAGTATTTT. This translates into CASSLAGQGGGSDTQYF.

The chain is built from TRBV7-6 and TRBJ2-5; perhaps TRBD2 as D (6 bases). This CDR3 is built from 14 residues. Per the germline V gene, CDR1 is SGHVS and CDR2 is FNYEAQ. V lost 0 bases to trimming and J lost 2 bases, with 7 bases between them. CDR3 nucleotides: TGTGCCAGCAGCTTAGCGGGAGGTCAAGAGACCCAGTACTTC. Residues: CASSLAGGQETQYF.

This sequence joins TRBV2 and TRBJ2-5; 7 bases are a match to TRBD1. This CDR3 spans 15 amino acids. V gave up 4 bases and J gave up 2 bases; unmatched junction bases: 7. Germline CDR1 reads SNHLY; CDR2 reads FYNNEI. This chain's CDR3 is CASSADRAKQETQYF. In nucleotides, the CDR3 is TGTGCCAGCAGTGCTGACAGGGCCAAGCAAGAGACCCAGTACTTC. The full variable domain, rest sourced from reference TRBV2 and TRBJ2-5, is EPEVTQTPSHQVTQMGQEVILRCVPISNHLYFYWYRQILGQKVEFLVSFYNNEISEKSEIFDDQFSVERPDGSNFTLKIRSTKLEDSAMYFCASSADRAKQETQYFGPGTRLLVL.